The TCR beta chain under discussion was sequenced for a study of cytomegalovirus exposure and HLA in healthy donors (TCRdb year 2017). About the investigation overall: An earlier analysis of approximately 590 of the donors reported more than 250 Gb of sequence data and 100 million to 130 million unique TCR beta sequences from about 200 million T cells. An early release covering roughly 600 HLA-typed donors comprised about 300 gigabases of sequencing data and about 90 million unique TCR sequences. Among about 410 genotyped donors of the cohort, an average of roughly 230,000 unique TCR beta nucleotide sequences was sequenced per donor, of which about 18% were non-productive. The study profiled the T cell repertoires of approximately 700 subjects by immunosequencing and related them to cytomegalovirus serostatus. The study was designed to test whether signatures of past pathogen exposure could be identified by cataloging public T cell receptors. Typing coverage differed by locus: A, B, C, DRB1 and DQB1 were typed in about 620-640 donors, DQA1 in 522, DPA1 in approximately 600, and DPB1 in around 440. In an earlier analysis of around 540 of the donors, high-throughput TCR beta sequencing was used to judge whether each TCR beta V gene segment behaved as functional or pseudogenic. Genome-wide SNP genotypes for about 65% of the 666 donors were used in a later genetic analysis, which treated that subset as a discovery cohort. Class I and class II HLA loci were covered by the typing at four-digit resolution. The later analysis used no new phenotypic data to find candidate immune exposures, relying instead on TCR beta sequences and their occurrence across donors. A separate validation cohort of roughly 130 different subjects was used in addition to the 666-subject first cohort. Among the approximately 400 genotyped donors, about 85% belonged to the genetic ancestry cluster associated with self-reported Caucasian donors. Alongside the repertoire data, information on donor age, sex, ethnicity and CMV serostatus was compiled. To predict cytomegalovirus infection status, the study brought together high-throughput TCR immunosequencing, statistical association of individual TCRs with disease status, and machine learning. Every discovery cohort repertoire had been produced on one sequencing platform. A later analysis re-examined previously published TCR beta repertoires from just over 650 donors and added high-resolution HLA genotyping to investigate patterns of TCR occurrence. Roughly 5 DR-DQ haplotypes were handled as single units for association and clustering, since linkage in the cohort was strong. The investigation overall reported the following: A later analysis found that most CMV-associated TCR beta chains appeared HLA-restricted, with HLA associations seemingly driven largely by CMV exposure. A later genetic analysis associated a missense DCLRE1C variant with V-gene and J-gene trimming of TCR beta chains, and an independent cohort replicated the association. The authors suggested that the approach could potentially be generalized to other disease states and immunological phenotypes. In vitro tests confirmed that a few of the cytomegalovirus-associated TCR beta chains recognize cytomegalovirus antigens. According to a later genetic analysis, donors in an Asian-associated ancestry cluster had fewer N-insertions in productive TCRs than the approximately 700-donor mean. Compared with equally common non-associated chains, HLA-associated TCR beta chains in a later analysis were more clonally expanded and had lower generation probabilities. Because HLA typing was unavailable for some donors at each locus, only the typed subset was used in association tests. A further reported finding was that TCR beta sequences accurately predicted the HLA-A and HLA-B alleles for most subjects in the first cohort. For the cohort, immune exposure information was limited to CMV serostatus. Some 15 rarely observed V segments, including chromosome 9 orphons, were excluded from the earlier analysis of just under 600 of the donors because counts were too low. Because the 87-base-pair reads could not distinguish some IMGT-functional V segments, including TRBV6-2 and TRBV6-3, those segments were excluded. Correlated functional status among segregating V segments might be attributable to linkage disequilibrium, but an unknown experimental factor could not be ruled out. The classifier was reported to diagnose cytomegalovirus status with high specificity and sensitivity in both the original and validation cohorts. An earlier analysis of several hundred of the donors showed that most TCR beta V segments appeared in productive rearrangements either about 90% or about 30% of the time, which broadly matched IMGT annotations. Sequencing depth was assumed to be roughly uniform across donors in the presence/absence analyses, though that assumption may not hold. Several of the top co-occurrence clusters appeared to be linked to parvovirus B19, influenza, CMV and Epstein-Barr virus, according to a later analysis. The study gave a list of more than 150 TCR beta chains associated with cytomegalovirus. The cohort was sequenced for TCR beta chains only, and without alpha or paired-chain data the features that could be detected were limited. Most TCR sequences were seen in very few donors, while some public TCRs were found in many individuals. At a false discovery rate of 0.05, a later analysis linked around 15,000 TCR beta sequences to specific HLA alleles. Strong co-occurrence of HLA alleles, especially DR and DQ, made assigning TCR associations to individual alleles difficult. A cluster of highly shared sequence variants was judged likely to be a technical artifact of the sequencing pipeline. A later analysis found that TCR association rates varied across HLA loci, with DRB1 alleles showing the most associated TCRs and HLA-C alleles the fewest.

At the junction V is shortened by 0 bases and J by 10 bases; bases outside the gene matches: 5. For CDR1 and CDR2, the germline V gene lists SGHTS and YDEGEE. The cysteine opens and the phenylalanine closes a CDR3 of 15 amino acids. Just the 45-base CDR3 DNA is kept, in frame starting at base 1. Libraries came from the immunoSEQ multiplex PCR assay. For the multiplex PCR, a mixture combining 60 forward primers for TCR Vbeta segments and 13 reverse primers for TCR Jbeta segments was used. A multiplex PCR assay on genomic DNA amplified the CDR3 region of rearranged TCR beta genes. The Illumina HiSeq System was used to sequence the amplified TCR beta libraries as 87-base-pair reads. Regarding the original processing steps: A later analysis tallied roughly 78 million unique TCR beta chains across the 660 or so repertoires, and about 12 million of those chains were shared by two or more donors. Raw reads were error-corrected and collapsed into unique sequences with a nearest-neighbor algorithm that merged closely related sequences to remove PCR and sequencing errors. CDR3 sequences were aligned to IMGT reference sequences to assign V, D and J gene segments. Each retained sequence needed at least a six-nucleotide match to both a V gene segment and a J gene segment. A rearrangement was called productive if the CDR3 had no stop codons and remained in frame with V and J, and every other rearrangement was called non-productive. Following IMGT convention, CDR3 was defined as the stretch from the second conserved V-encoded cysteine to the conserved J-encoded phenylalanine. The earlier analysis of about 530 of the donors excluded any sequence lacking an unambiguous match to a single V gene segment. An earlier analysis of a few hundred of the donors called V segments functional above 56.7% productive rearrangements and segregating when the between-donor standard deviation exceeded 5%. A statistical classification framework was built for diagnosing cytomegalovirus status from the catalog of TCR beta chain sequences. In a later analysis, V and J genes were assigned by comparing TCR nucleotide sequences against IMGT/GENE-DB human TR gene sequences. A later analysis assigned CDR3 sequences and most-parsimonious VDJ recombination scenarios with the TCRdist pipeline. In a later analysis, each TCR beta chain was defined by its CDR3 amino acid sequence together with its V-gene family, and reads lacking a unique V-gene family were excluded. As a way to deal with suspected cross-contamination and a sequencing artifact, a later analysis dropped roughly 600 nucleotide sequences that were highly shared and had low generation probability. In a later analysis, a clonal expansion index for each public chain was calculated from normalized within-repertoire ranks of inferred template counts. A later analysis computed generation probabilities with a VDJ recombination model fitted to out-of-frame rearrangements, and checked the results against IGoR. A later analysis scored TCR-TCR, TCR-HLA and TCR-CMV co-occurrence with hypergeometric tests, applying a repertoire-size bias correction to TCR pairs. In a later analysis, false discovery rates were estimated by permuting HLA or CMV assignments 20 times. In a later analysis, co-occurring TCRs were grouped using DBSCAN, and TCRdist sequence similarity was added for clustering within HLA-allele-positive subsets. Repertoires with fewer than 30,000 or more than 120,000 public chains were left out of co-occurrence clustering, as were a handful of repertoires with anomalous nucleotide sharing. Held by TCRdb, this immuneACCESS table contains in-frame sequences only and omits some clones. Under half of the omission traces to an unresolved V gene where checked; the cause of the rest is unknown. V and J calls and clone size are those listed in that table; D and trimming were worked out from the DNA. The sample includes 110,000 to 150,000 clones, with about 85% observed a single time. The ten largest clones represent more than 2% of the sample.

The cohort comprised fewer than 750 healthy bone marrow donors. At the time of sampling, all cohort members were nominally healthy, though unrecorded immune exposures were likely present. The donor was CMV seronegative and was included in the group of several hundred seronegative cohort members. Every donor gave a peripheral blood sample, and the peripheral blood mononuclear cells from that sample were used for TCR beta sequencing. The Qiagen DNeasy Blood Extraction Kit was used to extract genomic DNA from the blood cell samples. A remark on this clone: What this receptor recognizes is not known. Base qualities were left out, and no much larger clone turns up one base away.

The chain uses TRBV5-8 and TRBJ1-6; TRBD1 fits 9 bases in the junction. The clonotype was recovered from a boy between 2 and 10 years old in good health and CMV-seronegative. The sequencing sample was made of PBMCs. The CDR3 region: CASSLGTGVLSPLHF. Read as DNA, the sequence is TGTGCCAGCAGCTTGGGGACAGGGGTCCTCTCACCCCTCCACTTT.